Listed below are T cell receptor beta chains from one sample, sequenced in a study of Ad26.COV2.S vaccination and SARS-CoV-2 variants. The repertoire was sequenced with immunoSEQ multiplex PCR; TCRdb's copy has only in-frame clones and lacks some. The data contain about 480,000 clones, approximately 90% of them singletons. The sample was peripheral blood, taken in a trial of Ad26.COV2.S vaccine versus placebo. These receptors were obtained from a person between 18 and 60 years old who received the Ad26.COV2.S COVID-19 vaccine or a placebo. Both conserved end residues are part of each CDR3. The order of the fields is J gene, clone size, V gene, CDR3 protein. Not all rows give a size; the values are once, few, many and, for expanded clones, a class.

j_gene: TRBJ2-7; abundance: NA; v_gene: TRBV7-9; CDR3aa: CASSPPPGVEQYF
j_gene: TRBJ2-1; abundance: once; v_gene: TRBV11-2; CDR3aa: CASSSWTSGVNEQFF
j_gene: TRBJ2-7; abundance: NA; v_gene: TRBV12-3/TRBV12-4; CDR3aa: CASSPGPGGEQYF
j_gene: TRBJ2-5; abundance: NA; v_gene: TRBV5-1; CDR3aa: CASSLAGVGETQYF
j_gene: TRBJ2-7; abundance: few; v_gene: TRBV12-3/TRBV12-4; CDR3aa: CASGKGTGEQYF
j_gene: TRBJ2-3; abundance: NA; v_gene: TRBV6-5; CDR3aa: CASKVAGPTDTQYF
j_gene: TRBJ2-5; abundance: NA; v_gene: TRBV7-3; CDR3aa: CASSLTLSETQYF
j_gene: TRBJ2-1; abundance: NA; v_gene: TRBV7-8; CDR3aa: CASSLGTQGGEQFF
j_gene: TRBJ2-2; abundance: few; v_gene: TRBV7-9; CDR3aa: CASSQSTSAFTGELFF
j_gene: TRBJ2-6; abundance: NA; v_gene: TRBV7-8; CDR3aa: CASSLDLGPTHSGANVLTF
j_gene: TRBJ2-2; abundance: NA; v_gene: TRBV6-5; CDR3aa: CASLRLAGSTGELFF
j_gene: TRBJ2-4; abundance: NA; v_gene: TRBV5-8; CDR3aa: CASSLYVSGLAKNIQYF
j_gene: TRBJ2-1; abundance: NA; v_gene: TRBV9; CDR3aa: CASSVEGSFSYEQFF
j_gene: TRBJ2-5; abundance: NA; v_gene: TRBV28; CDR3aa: CASSSPPWASGVETQYF
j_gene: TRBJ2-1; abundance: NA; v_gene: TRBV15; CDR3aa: CATSRPSGKGNEQFF
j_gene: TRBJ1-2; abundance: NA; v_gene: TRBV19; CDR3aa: CASSPAGRGLGYTF
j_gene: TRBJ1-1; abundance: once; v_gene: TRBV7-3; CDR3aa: CASNPRGDTEAFF
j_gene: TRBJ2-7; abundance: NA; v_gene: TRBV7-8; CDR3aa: CASSTTRRTYEQYF
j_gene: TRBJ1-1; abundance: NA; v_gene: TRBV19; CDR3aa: CASSRRGQGTEAFF
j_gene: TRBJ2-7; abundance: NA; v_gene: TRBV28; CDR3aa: CASGPGRFEQYF
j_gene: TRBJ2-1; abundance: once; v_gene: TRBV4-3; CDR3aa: CASSQVWAGREQFF
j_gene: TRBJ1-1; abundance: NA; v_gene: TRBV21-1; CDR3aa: CARPRDTEAFF
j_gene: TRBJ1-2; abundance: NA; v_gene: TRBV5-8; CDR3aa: CASSLLGVRGYTF
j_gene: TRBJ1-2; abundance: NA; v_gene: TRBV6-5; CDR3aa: CASSYVPGGSYGYTF
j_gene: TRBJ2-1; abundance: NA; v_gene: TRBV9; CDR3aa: CASSAKSRTAQFF
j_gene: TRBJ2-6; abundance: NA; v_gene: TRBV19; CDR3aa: CASKGQYRSGANVLTF
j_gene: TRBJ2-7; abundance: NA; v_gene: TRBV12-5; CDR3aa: CASGAGPSYEQYF
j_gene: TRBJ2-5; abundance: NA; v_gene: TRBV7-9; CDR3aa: CASRQTLAGPDWETQYF
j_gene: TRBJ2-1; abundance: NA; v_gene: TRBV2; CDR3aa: CASGGGNEQFF
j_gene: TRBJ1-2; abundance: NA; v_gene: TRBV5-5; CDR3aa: CASTQRGGANYGYTF
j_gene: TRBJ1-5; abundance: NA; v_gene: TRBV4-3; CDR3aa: CASSQDVGDNQPQHF
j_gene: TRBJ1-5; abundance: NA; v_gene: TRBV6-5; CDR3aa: CASSPRGGVGQPQHF
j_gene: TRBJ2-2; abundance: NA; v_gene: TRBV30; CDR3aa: CAWSAGDGLKSRPFF
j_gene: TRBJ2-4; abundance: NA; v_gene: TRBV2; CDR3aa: CASSEWGDAKNIQYF
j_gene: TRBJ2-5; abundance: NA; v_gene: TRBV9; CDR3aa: CASSVGGGRVETQYF
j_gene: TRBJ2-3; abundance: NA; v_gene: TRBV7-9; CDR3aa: CASSLVGGPTDTQYF
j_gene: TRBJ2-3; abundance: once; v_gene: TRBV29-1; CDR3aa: CSVEAGDRGTDTQYF
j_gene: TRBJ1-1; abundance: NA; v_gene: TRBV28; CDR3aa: CASRGGQGVNTEAFF
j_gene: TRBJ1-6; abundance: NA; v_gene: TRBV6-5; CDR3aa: CASSRDRNSNSPLHF
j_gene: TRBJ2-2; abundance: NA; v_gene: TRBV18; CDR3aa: CASSPMVAGELFF
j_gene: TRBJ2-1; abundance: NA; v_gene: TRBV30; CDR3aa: CACQGNQFF
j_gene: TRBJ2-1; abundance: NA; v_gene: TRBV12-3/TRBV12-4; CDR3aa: CASSLRGNEQFF
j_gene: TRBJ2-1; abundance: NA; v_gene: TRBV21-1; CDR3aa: CASSYREIGNEQFF
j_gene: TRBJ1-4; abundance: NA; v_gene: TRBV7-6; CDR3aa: CASSLDGEQSNEKLFF
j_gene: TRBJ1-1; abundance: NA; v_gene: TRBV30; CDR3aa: CAWDSGNTEAFF
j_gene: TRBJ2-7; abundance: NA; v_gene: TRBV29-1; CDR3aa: CSVAGFASYEQYF
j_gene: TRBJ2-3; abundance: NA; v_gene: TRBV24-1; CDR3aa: CATSVGGGGTDTQYF
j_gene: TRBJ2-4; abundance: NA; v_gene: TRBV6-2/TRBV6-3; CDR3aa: CASSFSGSQVRTIQYF
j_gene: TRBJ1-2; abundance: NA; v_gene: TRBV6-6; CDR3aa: CASKDRDRGSLGGYTF
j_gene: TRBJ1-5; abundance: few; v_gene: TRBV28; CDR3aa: CASTWGGASITGQPQHF
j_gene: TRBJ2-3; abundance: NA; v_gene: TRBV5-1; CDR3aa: CASSLVGSARTDTQYF
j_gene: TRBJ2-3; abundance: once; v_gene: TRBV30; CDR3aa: CAWNLEGGPGTQYF
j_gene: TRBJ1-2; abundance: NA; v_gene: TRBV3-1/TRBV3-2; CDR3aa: CASSRGTASVYYGYTF
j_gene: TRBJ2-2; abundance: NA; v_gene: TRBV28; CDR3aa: CASSKSSGYTGELFF
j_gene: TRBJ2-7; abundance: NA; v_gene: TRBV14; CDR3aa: CASSQDRGVQYF
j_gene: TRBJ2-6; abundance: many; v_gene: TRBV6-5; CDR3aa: CATLSGAGANVLTF
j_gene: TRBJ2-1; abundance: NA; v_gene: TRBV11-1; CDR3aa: CASTRGGARNEQFF
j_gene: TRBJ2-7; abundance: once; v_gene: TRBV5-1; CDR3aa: CASSPDTARQYF
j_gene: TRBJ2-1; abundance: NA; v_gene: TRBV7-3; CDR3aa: CASSSHGTGDLGEQFF
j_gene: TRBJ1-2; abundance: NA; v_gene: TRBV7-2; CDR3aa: CASSTTTGSHYGYTF